This T cell receptor beta chain was documented in a study of patients and donors after allogeneic stem cell transplantation. CDR3 length: 20 residues. Germline V CDR1 and CDR2: SGHTA, FQGNSA. The ends were cut back, 1 base at V and 0 bases at J, with 21 bases in the middle. A single record per CDR3 protein comes from TCRdb applying MiXCR to the RT-PCR reads. The sample lists some 60,000 distinct CDR3 sequences; approximately 12% were seen once. The chain combines TRBV7-2 with TRBJ2-2; D ambiguous. This sequence was found in a human donor who was either an allogeneic HSCT recipient or a stem cell or donor lymphocyte infusion donor (not recorded which). It is not recorded whose cells these are; they may come from a transplant donor. The specimen was blood, either unsorted or a sorted T cell fraction (not recorded which). CDR3 region: CASSLERQFGWNSNTGELFF. CDR3 nucleotides: TGTGCCAGCAGCTTAGAACGTCAGTTTGGGTGGAATTCGAACACCGGGGAGCTGTTTTTT.